What follows are 26 T cell receptor beta chains derived from one specimen sequenced in a study of CD8 T cells in ankylosing spondylitis. These receptors have no known antigen. TCRdb used MiXCR to reprocess the 5' RACE reads, holding one entry per CDR3 protein. The top ten hold 0.51% of the sample, which has about 800,000 distinct CDR3 sequences, 10% to 15% seen once. Study-level findings and limits: A TCR beta motif made of several highly homologous variants seemed typical of ankylosing spondylitis blood.

The sample taken for sequencing was blood, either unsorted or a sorted T cell fraction (not recorded which). The receptors were gathered from a male donor with ankylosing spondylitis.

This CDR3 is CASSFWTGNTGELFF. DNA for the CDR3: TGTGCCAGCAGCTTCTGGACAGGGAACACCGGGGAGCTGTTTTTT. The rearrangement links TRBV7-2 to TRBJ2-2; 7 nucleotides line up with TRBD1. Per the germline V gene, CDR1 is SGHTA and CDR2 is FQGNSA. V lost 3 bases, J lost 1 base, and 2 bases stayed unmatched. This CDR3 has 15 residues.

This clonotype was seen more than once but under ten times. The chain carries TRBV20-1 and TRBJ1-1; 8 bases line up with TRBD1. CDR1 and CDR2 from the germline V gene are DFQATT and SNEGSKA (reference sequence). This CDR3 has 14 amino acids. The trim removed 5 bases at V and 3 bases at J, leaving 8 bases unmatched. CDR3 in DNA: TGCAGTGCTCTACCCCCAGGGGGCCACACTGAAGCTTTCTTT. Translating it yields CSALPPGGHTEAFF.

As for this clonotype: A much larger clone sits a single nucleotide away, making a read error possible. For the CDR3, the DNA is TGTGCCAGCAGATCCGGACAGGCCTTAGATACGCAGTATTTT. This encodes CASRSGQALDTQYF. J is TRBJ2-3 and V is TRBV12-3 or TRBV12-4, with 7 bases matching TRBD1. This CDR3 comprises 14 residues. V shed 6 bases, J shed 5 bases, and the junction held 8 bases outside the gene matches.

The rearrangement uses TRBV5-1 and TRBJ2-2; no reliable D call. This CDR3 is 16 amino acids long. Trimming cost V 2 bases and J 0 bases, with 11 bases left between them. Germline assignment: CDR1 SGHRS and CDR2 YFSETQ. In DNA form, the CDR3 reads TGCGCCAGCAGCTTAATAGGTTCCGCGAACACCGGGGAGCTGTTTTTT. Amino acids: CASSLIGSANTGELFF.

Ten or more counts support this clonotype. The rearrangement links TRBV20-1 to TRBJ1-5; D is uncertain. Germline V gene sequence: CDR1 DFQATT, CDR2 SNEGSKA (reference sequence). The V gene lost 0 bases and the J gene lost 0 bases, with 15 bases spanning the gap. The CDR3 covers 17 residues. The CDR3 loop reads CSARDRVGSYSNQPQHF. The CDR3 nucleotides are TGCAGTGCTAGAGATCGCGTCGGCTCCTATAGCAATCAGCCCCAGCATTTT.

This clonotype appeared many times. The chain has TRBV27 and TRBJ2-2, with 8 positions matching TRBD2. This CDR3 comprises 14 residues. CDR1 and CDR2 (germline): MNHEY, SMNVEV (reference sequence). Unmatched junction bases numbered 6, after V lost 5 bases and J lost 7 bases. The CDR3 DNA follows: TGTGCCAGCAGTCAATTCGGGACTAGCGGGGAGCTGTTTTTT. It is translated as CASSQFGTSGELFF.

The chain couples TRBV10-3 to TRBJ1-1, with a tentative D call TRBD1 (5 bases). From germline, CDR1 is ENHRY and CDR2 SYGVKD. The length of the CDR3 is 15 residues. The V end was cut by 4 bases, the J end by 1 base, with 13 bases between. This CDR3 is CAISGAQGPNTEAFF. CDR3 DNA sequence: TGTGCCATCAGTGGGGCGCAGGGCCCGAACACTGAAGCTTTCTTT.

The chain combines TRBV7-2 with TRBJ1-5; possibly TRBD1 for D (5 bases). Germline CDR1 reads SGHTA; CDR2 reads FQGNSA. Trimming took 2 bases from V and 2 from J, leaving 10 bases between them. The CDR3 loop spans 15 amino acids. CDR3 loop: CASSLSWDGNQPQHF. CDR3 nucleotide sequence: TGTGCCAGCAGCTTAAGCTGGGACGGCAATCAGCCCCAGCATTTT.

About this clonotype: The junction departs from the called germline gene at one end, perhaps through a read error. V usage is TRBV20-1 and J usage is TRBJ2-3; D is ambiguous. CDR3 size: 15 residues. CDR1 is DFQATT, CDR2 SNEGSKA, per germline (reference sequence). The DNA for the CDR3 is TGCTGTGCTAGAGTTCCCGAGCGCAGCACAGATACGCAGTATTTT. As protein: CCARVPERSTDTQYF.

This clonotype came up a few times. The chain couples TRBV7-9 to TRBJ2-7; D may be TRBD1 or TRBD2 (6 bases each). This CDR3 contains 14 residues. The germline gives CDR1 SEHNR, CDR2 FQNEAQ (reference sequence). V was clipped by 5 bases and J by 3 bases, with 14 bases between them. CDR3 region: CASSLQGGNYEQYF. The DNA for the CDR3 is TGTGCCAGCAGCCTCCAAGGGGGGAACTACGAGCAGTACTTC.

The gene calls are TRBV18 and TRBJ1-1, with D uncertain. The CDR3 totals 15 residues. V lost 6 bases and J lost 3, with 17 bases in between. Germline V gene data show CDR1 as KGHSH and CDR2 as LQKENI. Here the CDR3 reads CASSRAVAPDTEAFF. The CDR3, as DNA: TGTGCCAGCTCCCGCGCCGTGGCCCCGGACACTGAAGCTTTCTTT.

This rearrangement joins TRBV20-1 to TRBJ2-1, with TRBD2 as a possible D gene (5 bases). Trimming removed 0 bases from V and 0 bases from J, with 21 bases in between. The germline gives CDR1 DFQATT, CDR2 SNEGSKA (reference sequence). CDR3 length: 19 amino acids. CDR3 sequence (DNA): TGCAGTGCTAGAGATTTAACGGCAGCTAGCCCGATCTCCTACAATGAGCAGTTCTTC. It codes for CSARDLTAASPISYNEQFF.

This clonotype was counted between two and nine times. V usage is TRBV5-1 and J usage is TRBJ2-3; a possible D gene is TRBD2 (6 bases). Germline loops: CDR1 SGHRS, CDR2 YFSETQ. V lost 5 bases to trimming and J lost 1 base, with 26 bases between them. This CDR3 spans 19 amino acids. CDR3: CASRSSGRRAGLGTDTQYF. The CDR3 DNA is TGCGCCAGCAGATCGTCCGGGAGACGTGCGGGACTGGGCACAGATACGCAGTATTTT.

V usage is TRBV10-3 and J usage is TRBJ1-3; no definite D call. The CDR3 sequence is 13 residues long. The V end lost 10 bases, the J end lost 4 bases, and 14 bases lay between the germline ends. Germline values: CDR1 ENHRY, CDR2 SYGVKD. Here the CDR3 DNA reads TGTGCCACCGGGAGAGTAGAGGGAAACACCATATATTTT. It is translated as CATGRVEGNTIYF.

This chain connects TRBV6-6 to TRBJ2-1; 7 nucleotides match TRBD1. The CDR3 is 13 amino acids. Germline CDR1 is MNHNY and CDR2 is SVGAGI (reference sequence). The V segment lost 6 bases and the J segment 5 bases; nucleotides outside the gene matches: 4. The CDR3 coding sequence is TGTGCCAGCAGACCTGGACAGGACAATGAGCAGTTCTTC. It yields the protein CASRPGQDNEQFF.

This chain joins TRBV11-1 and TRBJ2-6, with 12 bases that match TRBD1. The ends lost 5 bases at V and 0 bases at J; junction bases unmatched: 5. The V gene's germline CDR1 is SGHAT and CDR2 FQDESV (reference sequence). The CDR3 runs to 18 residues. CDR3 sequence (DNA): TGTGCCAGCAGCCGAGGGACAGGGGGCCTCTCTGGGGCCAACGTCCTGACTTTC. Its translation is CASSRGTGGLSGANVLTF.

This clonotype was seen a handful of times. The chain combines TRBV7-2 with TRBJ1-2; D remains unclear. Germline loops: CDR1 SGHTA, CDR2 FQGNSA. The CDR3 totals 16 residues. Trimming shortened V by 0 bases and J by 2 bases, and 13 bases separated the two germline ends. The CDR3 DNA sequence: TGTGCCAGCAGCTTAGCGACGACCTCTTTAAACTATGGCTACACCTTC. It specifies CASSLATTSLNYGYTF.

V and J are TRBV12-3 or TRBV12-4 and TRBJ2-7; tentative D call: TRBD2 (5 bases). The CDR3 is 11 residues long. V gave up 6 bases and J gave up 7 bases, with 10 bases separating them. The CDR3 coding sequence is TGTGCCAGCAGGGAGAGAGGGGAGCAGTACTTC. Protein product: CASRERGEQYF.

This clonotype was detected a few times. The V gene is TRBV2, the J gene TRBJ1-1; 7 bases match TRBD1. The CDR3 spans 14 residues. The junction had 9 bases not matched to a gene; V was cut back by 8 bases and J by 3 bases. Germline loops: CDR1 SNHLY, CDR2 FYNNEI. The DNA of the CDR3 is TGTGCCAGCCGCTTAAAGGGACAGTACACTGAAGCTTTCTTT. Translating gives CASRLKGQYTEAFF. Complete variable domain (other parts from reference TRBV2 and TRBJ1-1): EPEVTQTPSHQVTQMGQEVILRCVPISNHLYFYWYRQILGQKVEFLVSFYNNEISEKSEIFDDQFSVERPDGSNFTLKIRSTKLEDSAMYFCASRLKGQYTEAFFGQGTRLTVV.

The chain is built from TRBV20-1 and TRBJ2-5; 14 bases fit TRBD2. The CDR3 is 20 amino acids. Germline V gene lookup returns CDR1 DFQATT and CDR2 SNEGSKA (reference sequence). V was clipped by 1 base and J by 0 bases; unmatched bases: 13. The CDR3 region is CSARVIPGLAGVPYQETQYF. For the CDR3, the DNA is TGCAGTGCTAGAGTCATTCCGGGACTAGCGGGAGTCCCCTACCAAGAGACCCAGTACTTC.

This clonotype was picked up a small number of times. Here the CDR3 reads CASSRTSGLDTQYF. CDR3 sequence (DNA): TGTGCCAGCAGCCGGACTAGCGGGTTAGATACGCAGTATTTT. The chain couples TRBV6-4 to TRBJ2-3; 11 bases line up with TRBD2. Germline V gene data show CDR1 as MRHNA and CDR2 as SNTAGT. The CDR3 has 14 residues. The trim removed 6 bases at V and 5 bases at J, leaving 4 bases unmatched.

This clonotype was detected ten times or more. The chain joins TRBV12-3 or TRBV12-4 to TRBJ2-3, with D possibly matching TRBD2 (5 bases). This CDR3 is built from 13 residues. With 8 bases removed from V and 3 bases from J, the gap between germline ends came to 12 bases. The CDR3 DNA follows: TGTGCCAGCCCCCCTCCGGGGACAGATACGCAGTATTTT. Translating gives CASPPPGTDTQYF.

The table lists this clonotype with many counts. This rearrangement joins TRBV20-1 to TRBJ2-7, with D tentatively TRBD1 (5 bases). V was cut by 5 bases and J by 7 bases, with 12 bases left in between. Germline loops: CDR1 DFQATT, CDR2 SNEGSKA (reference sequence). This CDR3 is built from 11 residues. This chain's CDR3 is CSAGATTEQYF. In DNA, the CDR3 is TGCAGTGCTGGGGCTACCACAGAGCAGTACTTC.

This clonotype was recorded a few times. This rearrangement joins TRBV6-5 to TRBJ1-2; no clear D gene. From germline, CDR1 is MNHEY and CDR2 SVGAGI. CDR3 length: 14 amino acids. Trimming stripped 7 bases from V and 4 bases from J, with 16 bases between. The CDR3 protein is CASKFPGLFYGYTF. CDR3 in DNA: TGTGCCAGCAAGTTTCCCGGGCTTTTCTATGGCTACACCTTC.

This chain uses TRBV2 with TRBJ2-3; no clear D. Trimming removed 2 bases from V and 0 bases from J, with 6 bases in between. Germline V gene data show CDR1 as SNHLY and CDR2 as FYNNEI. This CDR3 comprises 14 residues. The CDR3 sequence is CASSELLSTDTQYF. CDR3 DNA sequence: TGTGCCAGCAGTGAACTACTGAGCACAGATACGCAGTATTTT.

The chain combines TRBV5-1 with TRBJ1-2; D is unresolved. The V end lost 4 bases, the J end lost 1 base, and 17 bases lay between the germline ends. Germline loops: CDR1 SGHRS, CDR2 YFSETQ. The CDR3 is 16 amino acids. The CDR3 loop is CASSREVGQFNYGYTF. The CDR3 DNA is TGCGCCAGCAGCCGGGAGGTTGGGCAGTTTAACTATGGCTACACCTTC.